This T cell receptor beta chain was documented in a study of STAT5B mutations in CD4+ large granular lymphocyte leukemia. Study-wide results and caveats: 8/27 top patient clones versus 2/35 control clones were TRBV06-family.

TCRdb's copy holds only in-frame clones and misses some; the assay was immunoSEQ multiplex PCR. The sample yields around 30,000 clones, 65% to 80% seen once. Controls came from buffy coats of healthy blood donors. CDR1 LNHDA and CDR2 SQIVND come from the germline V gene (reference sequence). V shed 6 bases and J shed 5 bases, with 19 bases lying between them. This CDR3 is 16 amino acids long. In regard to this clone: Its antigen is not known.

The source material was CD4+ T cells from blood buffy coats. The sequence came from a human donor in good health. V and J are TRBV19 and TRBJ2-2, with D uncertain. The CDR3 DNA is TGTGCCAGTAGCCAGGAGAGGCAGCTACTAACCGGGGAGCTGTTTTTT. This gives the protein CASSQERQLLTGELFF.